This TCR beta chain came from a study of early T cells in non-severe SARS-CoV-2 infection (dated by TCRdb to about 2021). Study-level background: Because TCR sequencing relied on bulk RNA taken from unsorted whole blood, pairing of alpha and beta chains was not possible.

CDR3 length: 16 amino acids, cysteine to phenylalanine. The entry retains the CDR3 DNA only, 48 bases that are in frame from base 1. The junction shows trimming of 5 bases on V and 14 bases on J, and the gene matches do not reach 18 bases of it. What the study reported, not specific to this receptor: VDJdb matching was skewed toward anti-spike CD8 responses and likely underestimated virus-specific expansions, missing private and CD4 specificities.

Set within a cohort of healthcare workers in London, UK, this nested case-control study involved weekly PCR testing of nasopharyngeal swabs along with blood sampling. Between 23 and 31 March 2020, the week of the UK lockdown, healthcare workers were enrolled and then followed up weekly for as long as 16 weeks. Libraries were built with 5' RACE. Reads for this sample came from a NextSeq 500. Unique molecular identifiers were attached to individual cDNA molecules in the TCR library protocol so that sequencing error and PCR bias could be corrected. Both TCR alpha and beta chains were sequenced, and tight co-correlation was observed between alpha and beta sequence abundances in each sample. The authors' analysis ran thus. Decombinator V4 was used to annotate TCR sequences for V gene, J gene and CDR3. Expanded TCRs were defined as changing significantly between any two time points under a Poisson model with p below 0.0001. TCR abundances were normalised to the total number of TCRs sequenced per sample and were expressed as counts per million. MAIT TCRs were defined by TRAV1-2 paired with TRAJ12, TRAJ20 or TRAJ33, and iNKT TCRs by TRAV10 paired with TRAJ18. VDJdb, accessed 1 November 2021, was searched for CMV, EBV and SARS-CoV-2 annotated TCRs, with TCRs annotated for multiple antigens excluded. TCRdb reprocessing: public reads trimmed at Q25 with fastp, clones called with MiXCR, in-frame beta chains kept. Under each unique CDR3 protein, matching rows form one entry showing the most common genes and DNA. These V and J calls rely on TCRdb rather than the paper's analysis. The sample has around 88,000 distinct CDR3 sequences on record, roughly an eighth of them singletons. Of the sample, about 6.7% is held by the ten largest clones.

This clonotype was counted a few times. This receptor's antigen is unknown. Base qualities are missing; no much larger clone stands one base away. The receptor comes from an adult who was a healthcare worker with PCR-confirmed SARS-CoV-2 infection or an uninfected control (not recorded which). The sample consisted of whole blood. The chain uses TRBV12-3 or TRBV12-4 and TRBJ1-2; 12 middle bases align to TRBD1. The CDR3 is CASSQNLPGQGAVGTF. The nucleotides read TGTGCCAGCAGTCAAAACTTACCGGGACAGGGGGCAGTTGGGACCTTC.